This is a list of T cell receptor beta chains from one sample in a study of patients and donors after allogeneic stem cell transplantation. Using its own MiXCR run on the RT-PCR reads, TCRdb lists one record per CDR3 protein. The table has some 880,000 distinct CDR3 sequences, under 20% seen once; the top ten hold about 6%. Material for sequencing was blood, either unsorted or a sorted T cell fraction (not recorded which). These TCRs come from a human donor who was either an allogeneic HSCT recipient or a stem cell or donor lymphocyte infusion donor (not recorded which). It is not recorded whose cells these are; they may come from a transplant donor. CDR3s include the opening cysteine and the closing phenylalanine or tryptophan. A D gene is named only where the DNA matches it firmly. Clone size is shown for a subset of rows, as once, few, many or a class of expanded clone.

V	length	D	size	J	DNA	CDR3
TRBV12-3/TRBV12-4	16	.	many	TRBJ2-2	TGTGCCAGCAGTTTTTCGTTGGGACGGAGAGACGGGGAGCTGTTTTTT	CASSFSLGRRDGELFF
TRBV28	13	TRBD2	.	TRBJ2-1	TGTGCCAGCATCCCGGGGGGTTACAATGAGCAGTTCTTC	CASIPGGYNEQFF
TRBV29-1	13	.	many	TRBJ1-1	TGCAGCGTTGATAGCAGAACGAACACTGAAGCTTTCTTT	CSVDSRTNTEAFF
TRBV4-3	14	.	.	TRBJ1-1	TGCGCCAGCAGCCAAGGAAGAAGGGACACTGAAGCTTTCTTT	CASSQGRRDTEAFF
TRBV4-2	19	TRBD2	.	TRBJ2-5	TGTGCCAGCAGCCAAGATCTTCCTGGACTAGCGGGGGGCCAAGAGACCCAGTACTTC	CASSQDLPGLAGGQETQYF
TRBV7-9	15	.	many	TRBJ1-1	TGTGCCAGCAGCCTTCGGACAGACCCGAACACTGAAGCTTTCTTT	CASSLRTDPNTEAFF
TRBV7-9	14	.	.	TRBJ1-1	TGTGCCAGCCCGGGGGGAGGGTTCGAAACTGAAGCTTTCTTT	CASPGGGFETEAFF
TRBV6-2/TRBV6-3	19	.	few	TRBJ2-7	TGTGCCAGCAGTTACTCGCTCTTAGAGGCGACGGGCAAGGCCTACGAGCAGTACTTC	CASSYSLLEATGKAYEQYF
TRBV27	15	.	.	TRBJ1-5	TGTGCCAGCAGTTGGAAAGGCTCGGGCAATCAGCCCCAGCATTTT	CASSWKGSGNQPQHF
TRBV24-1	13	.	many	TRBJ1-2	TGTGCCACCAGTGATATGAGGAACTATGGCTACACCTTC	CATSDMRNYGYTF
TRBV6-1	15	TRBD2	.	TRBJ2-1	TGTGCCACCCGACTAGCGGGGGGGTTTTACAATGAGCAGTTCTTC	CATRLAGGFYNEQFF
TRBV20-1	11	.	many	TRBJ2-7	TGCAGTGCAAGGACGTCCTACGAGCAGTACTTC	CSARTSYEQYF
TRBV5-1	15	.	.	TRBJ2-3	TGCGCCAGCGGACCCACGGGGGGCGCCTCAGATACGCAGTATTTT	CASGPTGGASDTQYF
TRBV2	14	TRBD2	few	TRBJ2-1	TGTGCCAGCAGCCGGGAGGGAGGGTCCGGTGAGCAGTTCTTC	CASSREGGSGEQFF
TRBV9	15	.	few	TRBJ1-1	TGTGCCAGCAGCGGGCCGGGACAACTGAACACTGAAGCTTTCTTT	CASSGPGQLNTEAFF
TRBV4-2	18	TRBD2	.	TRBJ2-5	TGTGCCAGCAGCCAAGATCCGACTAGCGGGGGAATGCAAGAGACCCAGTACTTC	CASSQDPTSGGMQETQYF
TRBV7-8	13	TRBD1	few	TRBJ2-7	TGTGCCAGCAGCACGAGGACAGGTTTCGAGCAGTACTTC	CASSTRTGFEQYF